Sequencing of this T cell receptor beta chain was carried out in a study of PD-1 blockade in classical Hodgkin lymphoma. Sequencing was performed with immunoSEQ multiplex PCR; in TCRdb, only in-frame clones are kept and a portion is missing. The table includes around 26,000 clones, approximately 81% detected once. CDR1 and CDR2 (germline): SGHRS, YFSETQ. The V segment lost 1 base and the J segment 5 bases; nucleotides outside the gene matches: 4. The CDR3 extends over 14 amino acids. Every one of the patients relapsed after autologous stem cell transplantation (brentuximab vedotin exposure was variable).

Sequencing used peripheral blood mononuclear cells (PBMCs), obtained before the second cycle of nivolumab. This sequence was found in a human donor with classical Hodgkin lymphoma. The chain carries TRBV5-1 and TRBJ1-1, with 8 bases fitting TRBD1. DNA for the CDR3: TGCGCCAGCAGCTTGAGGACAGGGAATACTGAAGCTTTCTTT. Its translation: CASSLRTGNTEAFF.